These 27 T cell receptor beta chains originate from one sample sequenced in a study of blood T cell repertoires in COVID-19. Method: immunoSEQ multiplex PCR; TCRdb's copy keeps in-frame clones and lacks some. The sample shows some 99,000 clones, about nine tenths of them seen only once. Sequenced: peripheral blood. These receptors originate from a human donor in a cohort sampled during active COVID-19.

In its sample, this clone was seen once. This chain joins TRBV27 and TRBJ2-7; maybe TRBD2 (6 bases). CDR1 is MNHEY, CDR2 SMNVEV, per germline (reference sequence). The CDR3 length is 15 residues. Deletions cut 5 bases from V and 1 base from J, with 15 bases between. The CDR3, as DNA: TGTGCCAGCAGTGCCCAGACGGGAGATTCCTACGAGCAGTACTTC. It translates to CASSAQTGDSYEQYF.

The chain recombines TRBV27 with TRBJ2-1; D is possibly TRBD1 (6 bases). CDR3 length equals 15 residues. Trimming cost V 1 base and J 4 bases, with 11 bases left between them. Germline CDR1 reads MNHEY; CDR2 reads SMNVEV (reference sequence). The DNA for the CDR3 is TGTGCCAGCAGTTTATTCGGGACAAAGTACAATGAGCAGTTCTTC. This sequence encodes CASSLFGTKYNEQFF.

CDR3 DNA sequence: TGTGCCAGCAGTTATGCGGGGGAGGGGAACACTGAAGCTTTCTTT. It translates to CASSYAGEGNTEAFF. This sequence joins TRBV6-2 or TRBV6-3 and TRBJ1-1, with D perhaps TRBD1 (5 bases). CDR3 length: 15 amino acids. Germline lookup yields CDR1 MNHEY and CDR2 SVGEGT. The V end was cut by 3 bases, the J end by 1 base, with 12 bases between.

DNA for the CDR3: TGCGCCAGCAGCCCGGTTCCAACAGGGACCCCCGGGGAGCTGTTTTTT. Its protein product is CASSPVPTGTPGELFF. The chain joins TRBV4-3 to TRBJ2-2, with D perhaps matching TRBD1 (6 bases). The germline V gene has CDR1 LGHNA and CDR2 YSLEER. This CDR3 contains 16 residues. Trimming shortened V by 4 bases and J by 6 bases, and 18 bases separated the two germline ends.

This chain connects TRBV7-9 to TRBJ1-5; 8 bases align to TRBD1. V shed 4 bases and J 3 bases; nucleotides not matched to a gene: 8. Germline CDR1 reads SEHNR; CDR2 reads FQNEAQ (reference sequence). The CDR3 spans 16 residues. In DNA form, the CDR3 reads TGTGCCAGCAGCTCCACGACAGGGGCCAACAATCAGCCCCAGCATTTT. Its translation: CASSSTTGANNQPQHF.

The chain has TRBV4-1 and TRBJ1-1; D gene uncertain. V lost 4 bases and J 1 base, leaving 7 bases between the germline ends. CDR1 is MGHRA, CDR2 YSYEKL, per germline. The CDR3 consists of 13 residues. The CDR3, as DNA: TGCGCCAGCAGCCCGACTCAGAACACTGAAGCTTTCTTT. Protein sequence: CASSPTQNTEAFF.

The chain joins TRBV28 to TRBJ1-2; D is uncertain. Trimming left V 5 bases short and J 4 bases short, with 8 bases between. From germline, CDR1 is MDHEN and CDR2 SYDVKM. This CDR3 spans 12 amino acids. This CDR3 reads CASSPMAYGYTF. The CDR3 bases are TGTGCCAGCAGTCCGATGGCCTATGGCTACACCTTC.

The V gene is TRBV20-1, the J gene TRBJ2-7; 9 bases fit TRBD2. With V trimmed by 3 bases and J by 0 bases, 3 bases remained unmatched. The CDR3 extends over 14 amino acids. From germline, CDR1 is DFQATT and CDR2 SNEGSKA (reference sequence). CDR3 protein: CSASLAGSSYEQYF. Here the CDR3 DNA reads TGCAGTGCTAGTCTAGCGGGAAGCTCCTACGAGCAGTACTTC.

The chain is built from TRBV6-2 or TRBV6-3 and TRBJ2-1; the match to TRBD2 covers 9 bases. The CDR3 spans 18 residues. V dropped 2 bases and J dropped 6; count of bases not matched to a gene: 14. Germline V CDR1 and CDR2: MNHEY, SVGEGT. The CDR3 loop is CASSYVGGRASRINEQFF. In DNA form, the CDR3 reads TGTGCCAGCAGTTACGTCGGCGGGAGGGCCAGTAGGATCAATGAGCAGTTCTTC.

The CDR3 nucleotides read TGCGCCAGCAGCTTGGCCTCGGCAGGCCCTGGTAATGAAAAACTGTTTTTT. It is translated as CASSLASAGPGNEKLFF. This chain joins TRBV5-1 and TRBJ1-4, with D unclear. V was trimmed by 0 bases and J by 4 bases, leaving 16 bases between them. Germline V gene lookup returns CDR1 SGHRS and CDR2 YFSETQ. CDR3 length: 17 amino acids.

This chain links TRBV6-6 with TRBJ1-6; D remains unclear. This CDR3 comprises 15 residues. V lost 0 bases and J 7 bases, leaving 10 bases between the germline ends. Germline CDR1 is MNHNY and CDR2 is SVGAGI (reference sequence). The CDR3 DNA reads TGTGCCAGCAGTTACTCGGCGGGGTCCAATTCACCCCTCCACTTT. This encodes CASSYSAGSNSPLHF.

This clone was recorded once. The chain joins TRBV5-1 to TRBJ2-1; tentatively, D is TRBD2 (6 bases). Germline V gene sequence: CDR1 SGHRS, CDR2 YFSETQ. The V gene lost 0 bases and the J gene lost 8 bases, with 15 bases spanning the gap. The CDR3 spans 15 residues. DNA of the CDR3: TGCGCCAGCAGCTTGGTTCGCGGGGCAGTCTATGAGCAGTTCTTC. Amino acid sequence: CASSLVRGAVYEQFF.

The chain joins TRBV7-2 to TRBJ1-5; TRBD1 matches at 12 bases. V trimming: 4 bases; J trimming: 7 bases; junction bases outside the gene matches: 5. Germline CDR1 is SGHTA and CDR2 is FQGNSA. The CDR3 consists of 15 residues. CDR3 region: CASSSGGQGAQPQHF. The CDR3 bases are TGTGCCAGCAGCTCAGGGGGACAGGGGGCCCAGCCCCAGCATTTT.

The V call is TRBV5-1, the J call TRBJ2-7; 13 nucleotides line up with TRBD2. V gave up 4 bases and J gave up 3 bases; unmatched junction bases: 4. CDR3 length equals 15 residues. From germline, CDR1 is SGHRS and CDR2 YFSETQ. CDR3 loop: CASSTGLAGIYEQYF. In nucleotides, the CDR3 is TGCGCCAGCAGCACGGGACTAGCGGGGATCTACGAGCAGTACTTC.

The chain recombines TRBV4-3 with TRBJ2-1; 11 bases fit TRBD2. V was pared by 2 bases and J by 7 bases, with 16 bases of the junction left unmatched. The CDR3 totals 19 residues. Germline V CDR1 and CDR2: LGHNA, YSLEER. CDR3 amino acids: CASSQFSTSGTVMRNEQFF. CDR3 nucleotides: TGCGCCAGCAGCCAATTCTCGACTAGCGGGACGGTTATGAGGAATGAGCAGTTCTTC.

This rearrangement joins TRBV6-5 to TRBJ2-5; 10 bases map to TRBD1. The CDR3 spans 15 residues. The trim removed 8 bases at V and 0 bases at J, leaving 6 bases unmatched. CDR1 MNHEY and CDR2 SVGAGI come from the germline V gene. CDR3 in DNA: TGTGCCAGCGCTGTGGACAGGGGGGACCAAGAGACCCAGTACTTC. This translates into CASAVDRGDQETQYF.

This clone was recorded only once. The chain employs TRBV19 and TRBJ2-3; TRBD2 is a possible D gene (5 bases). Per the germline V gene, CDR1 is LNHDA and CDR2 is SQIVND (reference sequence). CDR3 length: 14 residues. V lost 7 bases and J lost 2, with 13 bases in between. The CDR3 DNA is TGTGCCAGTAACAAACTAGATTCCACAGATACGCAGTATTTT. It specifies CASNKLDSTDTQYF.

This chain uses TRBV10-3 with TRBJ1-1; D is unclear. The CDR3 is 12 residues long. Trimming took 5 bases from V and 5 from J, leaving 9 bases between them. Looked up from germline, CDR1 is ENHRY and CDR2 is SYGVKD. The CDR3 here is CAISPRRTEAFF. In nucleotides, the CDR3 is TGTGCCATCAGTCCTCGGAGGACTGAAGCTTTCTTT.

This chain connects TRBV29-1 to TRBJ2-1; TRBD2 matches at 12 bases. The length of the CDR3 is 13 residues. Germline CDR1 and CDR2: SQVTM and ANQGSEA. V lost 6 bases, J lost 10 bases, and 7 bases stayed unmatched. DNA for the CDR3: TGCAGCGTGACTAGCGGGAGCCTCTGGGAGCAGTTCTTC. It is translated as CSVTSGSLWEQFF.

This chain uses TRBV2 with TRBJ2-1; 10 nucleotides align to TRBD2. This CDR3 has 14 amino acids. CDR1 is SNHLY and CDR2 is FYNNEI in the germline V gene. The ends lost 1 base at V and 15 bases at J; junction bases unmatched: 9. The chain's CDR3 is CASSEEASGSGRFF. The CDR3 coding sequence is TGTGCCAGCAGTGAAGAGGCTAGCGGGAGTGGTCGGTTCTTC.

V and J are TRBV11-3 and TRBJ2-1, with TRBD2 identical over 9 bases. The CDR3 contains 16 residues. J was trimmed by 0 bases and V by 0 bases; bases with no gene match: 0. Germline CDR1 reads SGHNT; CDR2 reads YENEEA. The CDR3 sequence is CASSLETSGSYNEQFF. In DNA form, the CDR3 reads TGTGCCAGCAGCTTAGAGACTAGCGGCTCCTACAATGAGCAGTTCTTC.

This clone was observed once. This chain links TRBV7-6 with TRBJ1-3; D unclear. V shed 3 bases and J shed 4 bases, with 10 bases lying between them. Looked up from germline, CDR1 is SGHVS and CDR2 is FNYEAQ. The CDR3 consists of 14 residues. This CDR3 reads CASSLGRGGNTIYF. CDR3 coding DNA: TGTGCCAGCAGCTTGGGCAGAGGGGGAAACACCATATATTTT.

This clone has only a few counts. The J gene is TRBJ1-5, the V gene TRBV6-5, with 8 bases that match TRBD1. Germline loops: CDR1 MNHEY, CDR2 SVGAGI. This CDR3 region has 15 residues. Trimming removed 6 bases from V and 4 bases from J; junction bases left unmatched: 8. CDR3 amino acids: CASSYDRGGNQPQHF. The CDR3 nucleotides are TGTGCCAGCAGCTATGACAGGGGTGGGAATCAGCCCCAGCATTTT.

By share of the sample, this clone is medium-sized. The chain joins TRBV6-1 to TRBJ1-3; no reliable D call. The CDR3 extends over 15 amino acids. Germline values: CDR1 MNHNS, CDR2 SASEGT. Trimming shortened V by 2 bases and J by 0 bases, and 8 bases separated the two germline ends. In nucleotides, the CDR3 is TGTGCCAGCAGTGAATATCCGAGCTCTGGAAACACCATATATTTT. Its translation: CASSEYPSSGNTIYF.

The CDR3 loop reads CASSLGHRSFDEQYF. The CDR3 DNA follows: TGTGCCAGCAGCCTAGGCCACAGGAGCTTCGACGAGCAGTACTTC. The V gene is TRBV7-6, the J gene TRBJ2-7; a possible D gene is TRBD1 (5 bases). Per germline, CDR1 SGHVS and CDR2 FNYEAQ. The CDR3 spans 15 residues. V shed 5 bases and J shed 5 bases, with 19 bases lying between them. The variable domain in full, completed from reference TRBV7-6 and TRBJ2-7, reads GAGVSQSPRYKVTKRGQDVALRCDPISGHVSLYWYRQALGQGPEFLTYFNYEAQQDKSGLPNDRFSAERPEGSISTLTIQRTEQRDSAMYRCASSLGHRSFDEQYFGPGTRLTVT.

The rearrangement joins TRBV5-8 to TRBJ1-2; 8 bases line up with TRBD1. CDR3 size: 14 residues. Per germline, CDR1 SGHTS and CDR2 YDEGEE. V lost 0 bases, J lost 13 bases, and 11 bases stayed unmatched. This chain's CDR3 is CASSLGTGGAVCTF. The CDR3 nucleotides read TGTGCCAGCAGCTTGGGAACAGGGGGTGCGGTATGCACCTTC.

V is TRBV7-9 and J is TRBJ2-3, with D perhaps TRBD1 (5 bases). CDR3 length equals 13 residues. Trimming shortened V by 5 bases and J by 3 bases, and 9 bases separated the two germline ends. The V gene's germline CDR1 is SEHNR and CDR2 FQNEAQ (reference sequence). CDR3 in amino acids: CASSHSGTDTQYF. CDR3 nucleotide sequence: TGTGCCAGCAGCCACTCAGGGACAGATACGCAGTATTTT. The full variable domain, completed using reference TRBV7-9 and TRBJ2-3, is DTGVSQNPRHKITKRGQNVTFRCDPISEHNRLYWYRQTLGQGPEFLTYFQNEAQLEKSRLLSDRFSAERPKGSFSTLEIQRTEQGDSAMYLCASSHSGTDTQYFGPGTRLTVL.